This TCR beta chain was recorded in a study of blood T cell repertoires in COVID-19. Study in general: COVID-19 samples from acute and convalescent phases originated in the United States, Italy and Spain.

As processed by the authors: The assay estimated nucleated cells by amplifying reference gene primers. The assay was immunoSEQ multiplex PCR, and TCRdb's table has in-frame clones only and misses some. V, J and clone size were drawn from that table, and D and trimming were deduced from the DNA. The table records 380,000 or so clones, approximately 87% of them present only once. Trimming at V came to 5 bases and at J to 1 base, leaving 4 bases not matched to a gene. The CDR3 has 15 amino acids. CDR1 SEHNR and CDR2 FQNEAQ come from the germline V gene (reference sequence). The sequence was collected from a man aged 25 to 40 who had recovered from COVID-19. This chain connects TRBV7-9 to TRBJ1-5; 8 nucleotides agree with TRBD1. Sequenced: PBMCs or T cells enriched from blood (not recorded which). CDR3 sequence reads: CASSLDRGSNQPQHF. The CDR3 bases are TGTGCCAGCAGCCTAGACAGGGGAAGCAATCAGCCCCAGCATTTT. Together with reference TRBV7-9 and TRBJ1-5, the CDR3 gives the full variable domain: DTGVSQNPRHKITKRGQNVTFRCDPISEHNRLYWYRQTLGQGPEFLTYFQNEAQLEKSRLLSDRFSAERPKGSFSTLEIQRTEQGDSAMYLCASSLDRGSNQPQHFGDGTRLSIL.